The TCR beta chain under discussion was sequenced for a study of cytomegalovirus exposure and HLA in healthy donors. Study summary: The same platform was used for the 110 or so validation repertoires and the roughly 720 first-cohort repertoires, a later analysis reported.

Profiling relied on immunoSEQ multiplex PCR, and the TCRdb table lists in-frame clones only, not all of them. The sample has roughly 120,000 clones, less than 90% seen once; the top ten hold about 4.4%. Study-level points and caveats: The study flagged some 170 TCR beta chains as cytomegalovirus-associated. Reports described diagnosis of cytomegalovirus status by the classifier as highly specific and sensitive.

To note about this clone: What it binds is not known.

The V end lost 10 bases, the J end lost 7 bases, and 20 bases lay between the germline ends. The CDR3 is made up of 14 amino acids. Per the germline V gene, CDR1 is SNHLY and CDR2 is FYNNEI. The V call is TRBV2, the J call TRBJ1-3, with D possibly TRBD1 on 5 matching bases. The receptor was isolated from a man between 18 and 29 years old in good health and CMV-seropositive. Sequenced input: PBMCs. The CDR3, as DNA: TGTGCCACAGCGGGCAGGGACTTGCGGAACACCATATATTTT. It translates to CATAGRDLRNTIYF.